This TCR beta chain was observed in a study of prognosis after radiotherapy for stage I lung cancer. Study summary: From early 2018 through early 2019, patients with stage I non-small cell lung cancer were enrolled. Patient ages ran from about 53 to 95, with a median of roughly 74 years, and the group had some 13 men and roughly six women. Therapy given concurrently with stereotactic body radiotherapy reached no patient.

The germline V gene has CDR1 LNHDA and CDR2 SQIVND (reference sequence). Trimming at V came to 4 bases and at J to 5 bases, leaving 5 bases not matched to a gene. The CDR3 is 16 amino acids. Using two-round multiplex PCR, the authors amplified TCR beta CDR3 from genomic DNA. Amplification in first-round PCR relied on primers specific to each TRBV and TRBJ gene. TCRdb processed the multiplex PCR reads anew with MiXCR; each CDR3 protein has one entry. The sample includes about 14,000 distinct CDR3 sequences, 30% to 40% of them seen just once. Peripheral blood, in roughly 6.4-milliliter volumes, was drawn at each of two time points.

The specimen comprised PBMCs, sampled before or after stereotactic body radiation therapy (not recorded which). The receptor comes from a donor aged 50 or older with non-small cell lung cancer. The gene calls are TRBV19 and TRBJ2-5; 15 bases map to TRBD2. As DNA, the CDR3 is TGTGCCAGTAGTAGGACTAGCGGGGGGGCCGGGGAGACCCAGTACTTC. Translation gives CASSRTSGGAGETQYF.